This is a list of T cell receptor beta chains from one sample in a study of STAT5B mutations in CD4+ large granular lymphocyte leukemia. Sequenced by immunoSEQ multiplex PCR; TCRdb stores in-frame clones only, minus some. The table lists more than 25,000 clones, 81% of them singletons. Sequencing input: CD4+ T cells from blood buffy coats. The receptors here all came from a human donor in good health. Both conserved end residues are part of each CDR3. The order of the fields is CDR3 DNA, CDR3 protein, clone size, D gene, CDR3 length, J gene, V gene. D genes are given only for firm matches. The size entry is marked missing in some rows and otherwise reads once, few, many or a size class.

CDR3 DNA: TGTGCCAGCTCCCCTTTGACGGGAACGTACAATGAGCAGTTCTTC; CDR3 protein: CASSPLTGTYNEQFF; clone size: -; D gene: -; CDR3 length: 15; J gene: TRBJ2-1; V gene: TRBV28
CDR3 DNA: TGTGCCATTAGCCTGGGACAGGGGAATCAGCCCCAGCATTTT; CDR3 protein: CAISLGQGNQPQHF; clone size: -; D gene: TRBD1; CDR3 length: 14; J gene: TRBJ1-5; V gene: TRBV10-3
CDR3 DNA: TGTGCCAGCAGTTACCCAGGGACTGGGGCCAACGTCCTGACTTTC; CDR3 protein: CASSYPGTGANVLTF; clone size: -; D gene: -; CDR3 length: 15; J gene: TRBJ2-6; V gene: TRBV6-5
CDR3 DNA: TGTGCCAGCAGCTTTGGACTAGCGGGAGTTGACGAGCAGTACTTC; CDR3 protein: CASSFGLAGVDEQYF; clone size: -; D gene: TRBD2; CDR3 length: 15; J gene: TRBJ2-7; V gene: TRBV7-6
CDR3 DNA: TGTGCCAGCAGCCCGCGGGACAGCGCTGGGGCCAACGTCCTGACTTTC; CDR3 protein: CASSPRDSAGANVLTF; clone size: few; D gene: -; CDR3 length: 16; J gene: TRBJ2-6; V gene: TRBV11-3
CDR3 DNA: TGCGCCAGCAGCCAAGGCCCGGCGGGGCGTTCGAATGAGCAGTTCTTC; CDR3 protein: CASSQGPAGRSNEQFF; clone size: once; D gene: -; CDR3 length: 16; J gene: TRBJ2-1; V gene: TRBV4-1
CDR3 DNA: TGTGCCAGTAGTGCGGAACTAGCGGCAAACACCGGGGAGCTGTTTTTT; CDR3 protein: CASSAELAANTGELFF; clone size: -; D gene: TRBD2; CDR3 length: 16; J gene: TRBJ2-2; V gene: TRBV19
CDR3 DNA: TGTGCCAGCAGCTGGGCTTCTGAGCCCCAGCATTTT; CDR3 protein: CASSWASEPQHF; clone size: -; D gene: -; CDR3 length: 12; J gene: TRBJ1-5; V gene: TRBV7-9
CDR3 DNA: TGTGCCAGCAGCTTAGTGTCACAGTTAAATGAGCAGTTCTTC; CDR3 protein: CASSLVSQLNEQFF; clone size: -; D gene: -; CDR3 length: 14; J gene: TRBJ2-1; V gene: TRBV7-9
CDR3 DNA: TGTGCCAGTAGTAGACTAGCGGGGACCTACGAGCAGTACTTC; CDR3 protein: CASSRLAGTYEQYF; clone size: -; D gene: TRBD2; CDR3 length: 14; J gene: TRBJ2-7; V gene: TRBV19
CDR3 DNA: TGTGCCAGTAGTGGAATAAGGGACACCAGGAGCTCTGGAAACACCATATATTTT; CDR3 protein: CASSGIRDTRSSGNTIYF; clone size: -; D gene: -; CDR3 length: 18; J gene: TRBJ1-3; V gene: TRBV19
CDR3 DNA: TGCAGCGTCGGGGGCTTTGGCAATCAGCCCCAGCATTTT; CDR3 protein: CSVGGFGNQPQHF; clone size: -; D gene: -; CDR3 length: 13; J gene: TRBJ1-5; V gene: TRBV29-1
CDR3 DNA: TGTGCCAGCAGCTTATGGACTAGCGGGAGGTCCACAGATACGCAGTATTTT; CDR3 protein: CASSLWTSGRSTDTQYF; clone size: -; D gene: TRBD2; CDR3 length: 17; J gene: TRBJ2-3; V gene: TRBV7-3
CDR3 DNA: TGTGCCAGCAGCTACGGTCTAGTAGGCACAGATACGCAGTATTTT; CDR3 protein: CASSYGLVGTDTQYF; clone size: -; D gene: -; CDR3 length: 15; J gene: TRBJ2-3; V gene: TRBV11-2
CDR3 DNA: TGTGCCAGCAGCCTAAGTAAGACGAACACCGGGGAGCTGTTTTTT; CDR3 protein: CASSLSKTNTGELFF; clone size: -; D gene: -; CDR3 length: 15; J gene: TRBJ2-2; V gene: TRBV7-2
CDR3 DNA: TGTGCCAGCAGCTGGGGGGCTAGCACTGAAGCTTTCTTT; CDR3 protein: CASSWGASTEAFF; clone size: few; D gene: -; CDR3 length: 13; J gene: TRBJ1-1; V gene: TRBV11-3
CDR3 DNA: TGTGCCAGCAGTTACGGCGGCAGAAGCACCGGGGAGCTGTTTTTT; CDR3 protein: CASSYGGRSTGELFF; clone size: few; D gene: -; CDR3 length: 15; J gene: TRBJ2-2; V gene: TRBV6-6
CDR3 DNA: TGTGCCAGCAGCCCCGTCAGGGGGTTGAACACTGAAGCTTTCTTT; CDR3 protein: CASSPVRGLNTEAFF; clone size: -; D gene: TRBD1; CDR3 length: 15; J gene: TRBJ1-1; V gene: TRBV7-2
CDR3 DNA: TGTGCCAGCAGCTTAGACGGCCTGAAGCTAGACATTCAGTACTTC; CDR3 protein: CASSLDGLKLDIQYF; clone size: -; D gene: -; CDR3 length: 15; J gene: TRBJ2-4; V gene: TRBV7-9
CDR3 DNA: TGTGCCAGCAGCTTAACGGGGCGGGGGGCGGAACGGTACAATGAGCAGTTCTTC; CDR3 protein: CASSLTGRGAERYNEQFF; clone size: -; D gene: TRBD2; CDR3 length: 18; J gene: TRBJ2-1; V gene: TRBV7-3
CDR3 DNA: TGTGCCAGCAGCCCCACAGGGAGGACTGAAGCTTTCTTT; CDR3 protein: CASSPTGRTEAFF; clone size: once; D gene: -; CDR3 length: 13; J gene: TRBJ1-1; V gene: TRBV6-6
CDR3 DNA: TGCGCCAGCAGCTTGGGGGTTATTGTGGACAGGACCACTTCTGGGGCCAACGTCCTGACTTTC; CDR3 protein: CASSLGVIVDRTTSGANVLTF; clone size: -; D gene: TRBD1; CDR3 length: 21; J gene: TRBJ2-6; V gene: TRBV5-1
CDR3 DNA: TGCGCCAGCAGCTTGGCAGGGGTTGGAAACACCATATATTTT; CDR3 protein: CASSLAGVGNTIYF; clone size: -; D gene: -; CDR3 length: 14; J gene: TRBJ1-3; V gene: TRBV5-1
CDR3 DNA: TGTGCCAGCAGCTTAGGCGCAGGGACGAACACCGGGGAGCTGTTTTTT; CDR3 protein: CASSLGAGTNTGELFF; clone size: -; D gene: -; CDR3 length: 16; J gene: TRBJ2-2; V gene: TRBV7-2
CDR3 DNA: TGTGCCATCAGTGCCGGAGGGGAAAGCTCCTACAATGAGCAGTTCTTC; CDR3 protein: CAISAGGESSYNEQFF; clone size: -; D gene: -; CDR3 length: 16; J gene: TRBJ2-1; V gene: TRBV10-3
CDR3 DNA: TGTGCCAGCAGTGAATTAGGAACTAGCGGGAGCGACGAGCAGTACTTC; CDR3 protein: CASSELGTSGSDEQYF; clone size: -; D gene: TRBD2; CDR3 length: 16; J gene: TRBJ2-7; V gene: TRBV25-1
CDR3 DNA: TGCGCCAGCAGTGAGCCCTTCGGAGGGATTAACTATGGCTACACCTTC; CDR3 protein: CASSEPFGGINYGYTF; clone size: -; D gene: -; CDR3 length: 16; J gene: TRBJ1-2; V gene: TRBV10-2
CDR3 DNA: TGCGCCAGCGAGGGCCGGACAGATACGCAGTATTTT; CDR3 protein: CASEGRTDTQYF; clone size: -; D gene: -; CDR3 length: 12; J gene: TRBJ2-3; V gene: TRBV4-1
CDR3 DNA: TGTGCCACCACTAGCGGCCCCAGCACAGATACGCAGTATTTT; CDR3 protein: CATTSGPSTDTQYF; clone size: -; D gene: TRBD2; CDR3 length: 14; J gene: TRBJ2-3; V gene: TRBV10-3
CDR3 DNA: TGCGCCAGCAGCTTGCGGGTAGCGGGGGGCTCCCAAGAGACCCAGTACTTC; CDR3 protein: CASSLRVAGGSQETQYF; clone size: -; D gene: TRBD2; CDR3 length: 17; J gene: TRBJ2-5; V gene: TRBV5-1
CDR3 DNA: TGTGCCAGCAGTGATCGGGGGACAGATACGCAGTATTTT; CDR3 protein: CASSDRGTDTQYF; clone size: -; D gene: -; CDR3 length: 13; J gene: TRBJ2-3; V gene: TRBV2
CDR3 DNA: TGTGCCAGCAGCAAAGGGACAGGGGGCGCGGGGGAGCAGTACTTC; CDR3 protein: CASSKGTGGAGEQYF; clone size: -; D gene: TRBD1; CDR3 length: 15; J gene: TRBJ2-7; V gene: TRBV5-4
CDR3 DNA: TGCGCCAGCAGCCGTCAGGGGGTCCCTAACTATGGCTACACCTTC; CDR3 protein: CASSRQGVPNYGYTF; clone size: -; D gene: TRBD1; CDR3 length: 15; J gene: TRBJ1-2; V gene: TRBV4-1
CDR3 DNA: TGCGCCAGCAGTGAGTCGGGGCAGGGGAACACTGAAGCTTTCTTT; CDR3 protein: CASSESGQGNTEAFF; clone size: few; D gene: -; CDR3 length: 15; J gene: TRBJ1-1; V gene: TRBV10-1
CDR3 DNA: TGTGCCAGCAGTTTGGGAGGACCTGGGGCCAACGTCCTGACTTTC; CDR3 protein: CASSLGGPGANVLTF; clone size: few; D gene: -; CDR3 length: 15; J gene: TRBJ2-6; V gene: TRBV28
CDR3 DNA: TGTGCCAGCAGTTACTCCGACCCCCGGATATCCTACGAGCAGTACTTC; CDR3 protein: CASSYSDPRISYEQYF; clone size: -; D gene: -; CDR3 length: 16; J gene: TRBJ2-7; V gene: TRBV6-5
CDR3 DNA: TGTGCCAGCAGCTTATTCCAGGGGTGGTCTGGAAACACCATATATTTT; CDR3 protein: CASSLFQGWSGNTIYF; clone size: -; D gene: -; CDR3 length: 16; J gene: TRBJ1-3; V gene: TRBV7-2
CDR3 DNA: TGTGCCAGCAGCTTAGGCCTGGGGCGAGCGAATTACGAGCAGTACTTC; CDR3 protein: CASSLGLGRANYEQYF; clone size: -; D gene: -; CDR3 length: 16; J gene: TRBJ2-7; V gene: TRBV11-3
CDR3 DNA: TGTGCCAGCAGCTTGGAGGGCTTAGAGACCCAGTACTTC; CDR3 protein: CASSLEGLETQYF; clone size: -; D gene: -; CDR3 length: 13; J gene: TRBJ2-5; V gene: TRBV5-4
CDR3 DNA: TGCGCCAGCAGCCAAGAAGGGCCTAGGCCCCAGGGGGGGACCCAGTACTTC; CDR3 protein: CASSQEGPRPQGGTQYF; clone size: -; D gene: -; CDR3 length: 17; J gene: TRBJ2-5; V gene: TRBV4-1
CDR3 DNA: TGTGCCAGCACCCTGCAGCCGGTTAGGGAGACCCAGTACTTC; CDR3 protein: CASTLQPVRETQYF; clone size: -; D gene: -; CDR3 length: 14; J gene: TRBJ2-5; V gene: TRBV2
CDR3 DNA: TGTGCCAGCAGCGGACAGGGAACTGGCGGCTACACCTTC; CDR3 protein: CASSGQGTGGYTF; clone size: -; D gene: TRBD1; CDR3 length: 13; J gene: TRBJ1-2; V gene: TRBV6-4
CDR3 DNA: TGTGCCAGCAGCTTGGACAGGACTAGCACAGATACGCAGTATTTT; CDR3 protein: CASSLDRTSTDTQYF; clone size: -; D gene: TRBD1; CDR3 length: 15; J gene: TRBJ2-3; V gene: TRBV6-1
CDR3 DNA: TGTGCCAGCAGTCGACGGGGGGCCCAAGAGACCCAGTACTTC; CDR3 protein: CASSRRGAQETQYF; clone size: -; D gene: -; CDR3 length: 14; J gene: TRBJ2-5; V gene: TRBV2
CDR3 DNA: TGTGCCAGCAGTTTATCGCGCACAGATACGCAGTATTTT; CDR3 protein: CASSLSRTDTQYF; clone size: once; D gene: -; CDR3 length: 13; J gene: TRBJ2-3; V gene: TRBV27
CDR3 DNA: TGCGCCAGCAGGCTGACTACGCTGAAGTATTTT; CDR3 protein: CASRLTTLKYF; clone size: -; D gene: -; CDR3 length: 11; J gene: TRBJ2-3; V gene: TRBV5-1
CDR3 DNA: TGTGCCAGCAGCTTAGACGGGAGTCTAGTCGCAGATACGCAGTATTTT; CDR3 protein: CASSLDGSLVADTQYF; clone size: -; D gene: -; CDR3 length: 16; J gene: TRBJ2-3; V gene: TRBV7-8
CDR3 DNA: TGTGCCAGCAGTTACTCGAGACAGGGACTACAAGAGACCCAGTACTTC; CDR3 protein: CASSYSRQGLQETQYF; clone size: -; D gene: -; CDR3 length: 16; J gene: TRBJ2-5; V gene: TRBV6-6
CDR3 DNA: TGTGCCAGCAGCTTTAGGACAGGGACAGATACGCAGTATTTT; CDR3 protein: CASSFRTGTDTQYF; clone size: -; D gene: TRBD1; CDR3 length: 14; J gene: TRBJ2-3; V gene: TRBV7-9
CDR3 DNA: TGTGCCAGCAGCCTGCAACAGGGTAGCACTGAAGCTTTCTTT; CDR3 protein: CASSLQQGSTEAFF; clone size: few; D gene: -; CDR3 length: 14; J gene: TRBJ1-1; V gene: TRBV11-2
CDR3 DNA: TGTGCCAGTAGTATCCCGACAGCAACTAATGAAAAACTGTTTTTT; CDR3 protein: CASSIPTATNEKLFF; clone size: -; D gene: -; CDR3 length: 15; J gene: TRBJ1-4; V gene: TRBV19
CDR3 DNA: TGTGCCAGCACGCCCGGAGACCCTCGTAGCCAGCCCCAGCATTTT; CDR3 protein: CASTPGDPRSQPQHF; clone size: -; D gene: -; CDR3 length: 15; J gene: TRBJ1-5; V gene: TRBV28
CDR3 DNA: TGCGCCAGCAGATCCCAGGGGGCGGGAACCTCCTACGAGCAGTACTTC; CDR3 protein: CASRSQGAGTSYEQYF; clone size: -; D gene: TRBD1; CDR3 length: 16; J gene: TRBJ2-7; V gene: TRBV5-1
CDR3 DNA: TGTGCCAGCAGCCCTCAGGGGGGGCTGGAGCAGTTCTTC; CDR3 protein: CASSPQGGLEQFF; clone size: once; D gene: -; CDR3 length: 13; J gene: TRBJ2-1; V gene: TRBV7-7
CDR3 DNA: TGTGCCAGCAGCCAAGATCCGGGATCTAACTATGGCTACACCTTC; CDR3 protein: CASSQDPGSNYGYTF; clone size: -; D gene: -; CDR3 length: 15; J gene: TRBJ1-2; V gene: TRBV14
CDR3 DNA: TGTGCCAGCAGTTACAAAGACAGGGGGTTGTACGAGCAGTACTTC; CDR3 protein: CASSYKDRGLYEQYF; clone size: -; D gene: TRBD1; CDR3 length: 15; J gene: TRBJ2-7; V gene: TRBV6-5
CDR3 DNA: TGTGCCAGCAGTGCCAGATACGAGCAGTACTTC; CDR3 protein: CASSARYEQYF; clone size: few; D gene: -; CDR3 length: 11; J gene: TRBJ2-7; V gene: TRBV2
CDR3 DNA: TGTGCCAGCAGTGCGTCCAGGGTCTATGGCTACACCTTC; CDR3 protein: CASSASRVYGYTF; clone size: -; D gene: -; CDR3 length: 13; J gene: TRBJ1-2; V gene: TRBV6-1